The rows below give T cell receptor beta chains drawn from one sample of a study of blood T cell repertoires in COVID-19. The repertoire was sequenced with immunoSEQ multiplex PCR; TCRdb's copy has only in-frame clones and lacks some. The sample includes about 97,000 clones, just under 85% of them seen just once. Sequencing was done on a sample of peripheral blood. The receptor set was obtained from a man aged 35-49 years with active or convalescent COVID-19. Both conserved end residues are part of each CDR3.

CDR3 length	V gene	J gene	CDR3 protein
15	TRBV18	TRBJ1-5	CASSPLQGRNQPQHF
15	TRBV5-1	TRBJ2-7	CASSLVRDSAYEQYF
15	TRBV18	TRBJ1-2	CASSPATDPNYGYTF
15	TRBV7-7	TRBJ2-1	CASSLGQGAGNEQFF
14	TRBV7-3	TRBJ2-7	CASSLMSGSYEQYF
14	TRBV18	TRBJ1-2	CASSPEGSNYGYTF
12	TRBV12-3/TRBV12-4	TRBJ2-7	CASSTTGFEQYF
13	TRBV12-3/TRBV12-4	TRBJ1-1	CASTMRSGDEAFF
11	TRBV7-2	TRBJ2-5	CASSLAETQYF
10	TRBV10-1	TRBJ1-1	CATPHRRAFF
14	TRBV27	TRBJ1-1	CASRGDRFNTEAFF
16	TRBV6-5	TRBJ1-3	CASSYSTVGPGNTIYF
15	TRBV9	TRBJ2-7	CASSVSGGLSYEQYF
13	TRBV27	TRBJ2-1	CASSFHGNNEQFF
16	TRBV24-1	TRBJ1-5	CATSGSSQTSNQPQHF
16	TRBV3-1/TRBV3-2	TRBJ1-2	CASSLRTGGSDYGYTF
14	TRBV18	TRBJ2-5	CASSSEPAGGTQYF
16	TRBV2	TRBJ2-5	CASSRTSGNSQETQYF
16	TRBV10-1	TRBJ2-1	CASTALRGANFNEQFF
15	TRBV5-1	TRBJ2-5	CASRQRGGLEETQYF
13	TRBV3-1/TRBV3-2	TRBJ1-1	CASTRVPNTEAFF
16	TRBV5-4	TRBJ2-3	CASYTLQGAPGDTQYF
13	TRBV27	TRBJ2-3	CASSLWSGDTQYF
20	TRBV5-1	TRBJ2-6	CASSFQTGLQVRSGANVLTF
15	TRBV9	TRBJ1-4	CASSVGDRGNEKLFF
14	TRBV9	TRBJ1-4	CASSVGGGYEKLFF
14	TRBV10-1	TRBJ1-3	CASSEGGSGNTIYF
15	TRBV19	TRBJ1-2	CASSLGQGSSYGYTF
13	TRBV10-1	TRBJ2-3	CASSSGGASTQYF
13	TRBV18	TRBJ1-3	CASSRRSGNTIYF
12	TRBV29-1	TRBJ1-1	CSVVPGNTEAFF
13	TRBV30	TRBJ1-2	CAWTEGGRYGYTF
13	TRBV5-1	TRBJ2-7	CASSSIRGYEQYF
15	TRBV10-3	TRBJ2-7	CAISDKGQGTYEQYF
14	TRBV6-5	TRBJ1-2	CASSYAGGAGGYTF
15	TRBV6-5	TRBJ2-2	CASSQTSGGTGELFF
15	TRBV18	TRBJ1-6	CASSSVTGQNSPLHF
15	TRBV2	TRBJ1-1	CASSLRGTGNTEAFF
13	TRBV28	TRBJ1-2	CASSLGQAYGYTF
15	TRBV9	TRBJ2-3	CASSHGTSLTDTQYF
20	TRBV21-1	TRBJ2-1	CASSNAPLRGGQGFFNEQFF
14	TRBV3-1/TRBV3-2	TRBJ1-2	CASSLSRDSYGYTF
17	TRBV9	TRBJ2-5	CASSGITSGGLGETQYF
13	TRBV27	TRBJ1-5	CASRRRDLGPQHF
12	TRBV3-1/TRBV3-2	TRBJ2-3	CASSQEGNTQYF
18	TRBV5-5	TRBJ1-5	CASSLGTGGGLSNQPQHF
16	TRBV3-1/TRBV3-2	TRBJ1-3	CASSLTGIGSGNTIYF
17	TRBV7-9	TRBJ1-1	CASSSFSPAALGTEAFF
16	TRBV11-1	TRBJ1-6	CASSLTDSSYNSPLHF
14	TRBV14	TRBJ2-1	CASSQGLAGGGQFF
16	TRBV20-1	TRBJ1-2	CSASLPSTGTNYGYTF
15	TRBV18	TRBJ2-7	CASSPRQISSYEQYF